This TCR beta chain was found in a study of cytomegalovirus exposure and HLA in healthy donors. About the study: The use of the same platform for the approximately 110 validation repertoires and the roughly 670 first-cohort repertoires was reported by a later analysis.

This clone was detected once. The antigen is undetermined. Findings and caveats of the study: Despite most TCR sequences being rare, some public TCRs occurred in many donors. The study listed roughly 160 cytomegalovirus-associated TCR beta chains. Testing in vitro showed a few CMV-associated chains specific for CMV antigens.

Using immunoSEQ multiplex PCR, the repertoire was profiled, and TCRdb retains in-frame clones only, with some absent. The table has around 120,000 clones, 86% seen once. The germline V gene encodes CDR1 SQVTM and CDR2 ANQGSEA. The V gene lost 6 bases and the J gene lost 6 bases, with 12 bases spanning the gap. The CDR3 contains 11 residues. The material sequenced was PBMCs. The chain carries TRBV29-1 and TRBJ2-7; possibly TRBD2 for D (5 bases). This TCR was sampled from a man aged 18 to 35 in good health and CMV-seronegative. The DNA for the CDR3 is TGCAGCGTGGACTTAGTAGGCGAGCAGTACTTC. The encoded protein is CSVDLVGEQYF.